This entry lists 9 T cell receptor beta chains sequenced from one sample in a study of stem cell transplantation in POMP-related autoinflammatory disease. Profiling relied on immunoSEQ multiplex PCR, and the TCRdb table lists in-frame clones only, not all of them. Among over a thousand clones listed, around 80% were seen once. Sequencing input: Tregs from PBMCs. The receptor source for this set is a human donor in good health.

The CDR3 here is CASFPGQGGTGELFF. The CDR3 region has the DNA TGTGCCAGTTTTCCGGGACAGGGAGGAACCGGGGAGCTGTTTTTT. This chain connects TRBV9 to TRBJ2-2; 9 positions agree with TRBD1. The ends lost 8 bases at V and 5 bases at J; junction bases unmatched: 10. The germline V gene has CDR1 SGDLS and CDR2 YYNGEE. This CDR3 is 15 amino acids long.

Only a few counts were recorded for this clone. V usage is TRBV19 and J usage is TRBJ1-2; no clear D gene. The V end lost 3 bases, the J end lost 8 bases, and 16 bases lay between the germline ends. This CDR3 comprises 14 residues. Per the germline V gene, CDR1 is LNHDA and CDR2 is SQIVND (reference sequence). CDR3 sequence (DNA): TGTGCCAGTAGTATCGAACCCGGGGAGGGAGGCTACACCTTC. It yields the protein CASSIEPGEGGYTF.

This chain links TRBV2 with TRBJ2-5, with 7 positions matching TRBD1. J was trimmed by 4 bases and V by 5 bases; bases with no gene match: 10. This CDR3 is built from 15 residues. In germline, CDR1 is SNHLY, CDR2 FYNNEI. Written as DNA, the CDR3 is TGTGCCAGCAGTCGTCGGACAGGTATCAGAGAGACCCAGTACTTC. Its translation: CASSRRTGIRETQYF.

The V call is TRBV4-2, the J call TRBJ2-3; D is possibly TRBD2 (6 bases). The CDR3 length is 14 residues. Germline loops: CDR1 LGHNA, CDR2 YNFKEQ. V shed 1 base and J shed 1 base, with 6 bases lying between them. CDR3 amino acids: CASSQVAGTDTQYF. The DNA for the CDR3 is TGTGCCAGCAGCCAAGTAGCGGGCACAGATACGCAGTATTTT.

This clone was observed a handful of times. The chain has TRBV7-9 and TRBJ2-5, with 7 nucleotides matching TRBD1. V lost 2 bases to trimming and J lost 5 bases; unmatched junction nucleotides: 8. The CDR3 runs to 15 residues. Germline V gene lookup returns CDR1 SEHNR and CDR2 FQNEAQ (reference sequence). The CDR3 protein is CASSLRQGGKETQYF. As DNA, the CDR3 is TGTGCCAGCAGCTTAAGACAGGGTGGCAAGGAGACCCAGTACTTC.

This clone was picked up one time. The chain combines TRBV13 with TRBJ2-7; tentative D call: TRBD1 (5 bases). The CDR3 is made up of 11 amino acids. CDR1 and CDR2 from the germline V gene are PRHDT and FYEKMQ (reference sequence). V was shortened by 3 bases and J by 6 bases, with 6 bases between the two germline ends. The CDR3 reads CASSLGLEQYF. The CDR3 DNA reads as TGTGCCAGCAGCTTGGGGCTCGAGCAGTACTTC.

The chain carries TRBV14 and TRBJ1-3; D remains ambiguous. The CDR3 extends over 16 amino acids. V was clipped by 1 base and J by 0 bases, with 10 bases between them. Per germline, CDR1 SGHDN and CDR2 FVKESK. CDR3 coding DNA: TGTGCCAGCAGCCAAGCTCTTGGGTTCTCTGGAAACACCATATATTTT. Its protein product is CASSQALGFSGNTIYF.

This chain uses TRBV30 with TRBJ2-1; no clear D gene. CDR1 and CDR2 (germline): GTSNPN, SVGIG (reference sequence). The CDR3 loop spans 12 amino acids. Trimming shortened V by 4 bases and J by 8 bases, and 12 bases separated the two germline ends. The CDR3 DNA sequence: TGTGCCTGGACCCAAGACCGAGATGAGCAGTTCTTC. Amino acids: CAWTQDRDEQFF.

This clone was seen a single time. The chain carries TRBV5-4 and TRBJ2-3, with D unclear. The CDR3 has 16 amino acids. From germline, CDR1 is SGHNT and CDR2 YYREEE (reference sequence). Between the trimmed V and J ends, which lost 2 bases and 1 base, there was a span of 14 bases. CDR3 DNA sequence: TGTGCCAGCAGCTTAGGCCAGAACCGACGCACAGATACGCAGTATTTT. This encodes CASSLGQNRRTDTQYF.